These T cell receptor beta chains were read from a single sample in a study of T cell changes during pregnancy in multiple sclerosis. Profiled with immunoSEQ multiplex PCR; TCRdb holds only in-frame clones, not every one. This sample yields 70,000 to 95,000 clones, of which 85% to 95% are seen a single time; around 1.8% belongs to the top ten. The specimen comprised peripheral blood, sampled after pregnancy. The receptors stem from a female donor in good health, enrolled as a control in a pregnancy study. Both conserved end residues are part of each CDR3. D genes are given only for firm matches. Where a row states a size, it is once, few, many or the class of an expanded clone; other rows omit it.

length	size	V	J	D	CDR3	DNA
16	NA	TRBV7-6	TRBJ2-1	TRBD2	CASSSRGTSGSSEQFF	TGTGCCAGCAGCAGCCGAGGGACTAGCGGGAGCAGTGAGCAGTTCTTC
12	NA	TRBV21-1	TRBJ2-7	NA	CASSKGTEKQYF	TGTGCCAGCAGCAAAGGGACAGAAAAGCAGTACTTC
14	NA	TRBV5-1	TRBJ2-7	NA	CASSSGLSGLEQYF	TGCGCCAGCAGCTCCGGACTCTCTGGTTTGGAGCAGTACTTC
15	once	TRBV7-9	TRBJ2-1	TRBD2	CASSPTSGTYNEQFF	TGTGCCAGCAGCCCGACTAGCGGGACATACAATGAGCAGTTCTTC
16	NA	TRBV2	TRBJ2-2	TRBD1	CASRPRGPSNTGELFF	TGTGCCAGCAGGCCCAGGGGGCCCTCGAACACCGGGGAGCTGTTTTTT
16	NA	TRBV27	TRBJ1-4	TRBD1	CASSYGGGQVLEKLFF	TGTGCCAGCAGTTATGGGGGAGGACAGGTCCTTGAAAAACTGTTTTTT
15	NA	TRBV27	TRBJ2-4	NA	CASSPRGAAKNIQYF	TGTGCCAGCAGTCCCCGAGGTGCGGCCAAAAACATTCAGTACTTC
14	NA	TRBV19	TRBJ1-1	NA	CASSTPGRRTEAFF	TGTGCCAGTAGTACGCCTGGGAGGAGGACTGAAGCTTTCTTT
13	NA	TRBV18	TRBJ2-7	TRBD1	CASSRTGGYEQYF	TGTGCCAGCTCCCGGACAGGGGGCTACGAGCAGTACTTC
13	NA	TRBV30	TRBJ1-2	TRBD1	CASKGQGGDGYTF	TGTGCCTCGAAGGGACAGGGTGGGGATGGCTACACCTTC